Each of the 30 T cell receptor beta chains below was sequenced from the same sample in a study of T cells in Graves' hyperthyroidism and ophthalmopathy. Amplification targeted TCR beta CDR3 regions from RNA transcripts. The TCR CDR3 was amplified in a first-round RT-PCR using the HTBI primer set. TCRdb re-called the multiplex PCR reads through MiXCR, storing one row per CDR3 protein. The data hold 300,000 to 350,000 distinct CDR3 sequences, with more than 11% observed a single time. The specimen was blood. Source of these receptors: a woman under 40 with Graves' hyperthyroidism.

This clonotype has at least ten counts. The V and J genes are TRBV28 and TRBJ1-3; no clear D gene. This CDR3 region has 16 residues. Trimming removed 4 bases at V and 0 bases at J, with 13 bases between. Per the germline V gene, CDR1 is MDHEN and CDR2 is SYDVKM. The DNA of the CDR3 is TGTGCCAGCAGTTGGGCATTGATATCCTCTGGAAACACCATATATTTT. Translation: CASSWALISSGNTIYF.

The sample holds a few counts of this clonotype. CDR3 region: CASSRNLENYGYTF. CDR3 nucleotide sequence: TGTGCCAGCAGTCGAAATCTGGAGAACTATGGCTACACCTTC. The genes are TRBV7-9 and TRBJ1-2; D is unresolved. CDR3 length: 14 amino acids. The germline gives CDR1 SEHNR, CDR2 FQNEAQ (reference sequence). The V end lost 6 bases, the J end lost 2 bases, and 13 bases lay between the germline ends.

J is TRBJ2-2 and V is TRBV7-9, with TRBD2 matching over 12 bases. The CDR3 is made up of 17 amino acids. The ends lost 5 bases at V and 7 bases at J; junction bases unmatched: 11. CDR1 is SEHNR, CDR2 FQNEAQ, per germline (reference sequence). CDR3 sequence reads: CASSPGRLAGGHGELFF. As DNA, the CDR3 is TGTGCCAGCAGCCCGGGCCGCCTAGCGGGAGGGCACGGGGAGCTGTTTTTT.

This clonotype came up a few times. The V call is TRBV18, the J call TRBJ2-3; possibly TRBD2 for D (5 bases). CDR3 length: 15 amino acids. Germline V gene sequence: CDR1 KGHSH, CDR2 LQKENI. The germline V and J ends were trimmed by 3 bases and 2 bases, with 12 bases remaining between them. As DNA, the CDR3 is TGTGCCAGCTCACCGCTCGGGAAAGCCACAGATACGCAGTATTTT. It encodes CASSPLGKATDTQYF. Using reference TRBV18 and TRBJ2-3 for the parts outside the CDR3, the full variable domain is NAGVMQNPRHLVRRRGQEARLRCSPMKGHSHVYWYRQLPEEGLKFMVYLQKENIIDESGMPKERFSAEFPKEGPSILRIQQVVRGDSAAYFCASSPLGKATDTQYFGPGTRLTVL.

This clonotype was counted ten times or more. The rearrangement links TRBV28 to TRBJ2-7; D is perhaps TRBD1 or TRBD2 (5 bases each). The CDR3 is made up of 15 amino acids. Germline CDR1 MDHEN, CDR2 SYDVKM. V gave up 8 bases and J gave up 2 bases, with 19 bases separating them. The CDR3 nucleotides are TGTGCCAGCGACACGACATGGGACCACCCCTACGAGCAGTACTTC. It is translated as CASDTTWDHPYEQYF.

Many counts were recorded for this clonotype. The V and J genes are TRBV20-1 and TRBJ2-3; D uncertain. Per germline, CDR1 DFQATT and CDR2 SNEGSKA (reference sequence). Trimming cost V 7 bases and J 3 bases, with 5 bases left between them. The CDR3 is made up of 10 amino acids. The CDR3 nucleotides read TGCAGTGTCCGAACAGATACGCAGTATTTT. It codes for CSVRTDTQYF.

The V gene is TRBV27, the J gene TRBJ1-5; D is uncertain. The germline V and J ends were trimmed by 3 bases and 9 bases, with 9 bases remaining between them. There are 12 residues in the CDR3. Per the germline V gene, CDR1 is MNHEY and CDR2 is SMNVEV (reference sequence). CDR3 nucleotides: TGTGCCAGCAGTTTCCCCCGGGGGCCCCAGCATTTT. Translating it yields CASSFPRGPQHF.

In its sample, this clonotype was seen many times. The gene calls are TRBV20-1 and TRBJ2-5, with D tentatively TRBD2 (5 bases). The ends were cut back, 0 bases at V and 4 bases at J, with 12 bases in the middle. Germline lookup yields CDR1 DFQATT and CDR2 SNEGSKA (reference sequence). The CDR3 totals 14 residues. The CDR3, as DNA: TGCAGTGCTAGAGATCAAGGAGGAGGAGAGACCCAGTACTTC. It encodes CSARDQGGGETQYF.

Concerning this clonotype itself: At one boundary the junction diverges from the germline segment, which might be a read error. This chain connects TRBV4-3 to TRBJ1-5, with D possibly TRBD1 on 5 matching bases. Germline V CDR1 and CDR2: LGHNA, YSLEER. The CDR3 totals 14 residues. CDR3 residues: CASSQGLTGQLQHF. DNA of the CDR3: TGCGCCAGCAGCCAAGGGCTTACAGGTCAGCTCCAGCATTTT.

This clonotype was found a few times. The V and J genes are TRBV7-9 and TRBJ1-3; D is perhaps TRBD1 (5 bases). The CDR3 is 15 amino acids. From germline, CDR1 is SEHNR and CDR2 FQNEAQ (reference sequence). Trimming shortened V by 4 bases and J by 1 base, and 11 bases separated the two germline ends. The CDR3 coding sequence is TGTGCCAGCAGCTCCGGCGGGACTTCTGGAAACACCATATATTTT. Its translation: CASSSGGTSGNTIYF.

Points on this clonotype: A junction end diverges from the germline sequence, so it may reflect a read error. The chain employs TRBV15 and TRBJ1-5; D is unclear. The CDR3 has 12 residues. In germline, CDR1 is LNHNV, CDR2 YYDKDF (reference sequence). The CDR3 loop reads CAASRADQPQHF. CDR3 sequence (DNA): TGTGCCGCCAGCAGAGCCGATCAGCCCCAGCATTTT.

This clonotype has ten or more counts. This sequence joins TRBV2 and TRBJ1-2; weak D call: TRBD1 (5 bases). This CDR3 has 11 amino acids. Germline V gene lookup returns CDR1 SNHLY and CDR2 FYNNEI. The V end was cut by 8 bases, the J end by 9 bases, with 13 bases between. Written as DNA, the CDR3 is TGTGCCAGCTTAAAGCCAGGGCGCTACACCTTC. Translation: CASLKPGRYTF. The full variable domain, in which reference TRBV2 and TRBJ1-2 provide the parts outside the CDR3, is EPEVTQTPSHQVTQMGQEVILRCVPISNHLYFYWYRQILGQKVEFLVSFYNNEISEKSEIFDDQFSVERPDGSNFTLKIRSTKLEDSAMYFCASLKPGRYTFGSGTRLTVV.

Turning to this clonotype: This may be a read error, as it is one base from a much larger clone. The genes are TRBV19 and TRBJ1-1; no definite D call. This CDR3 spans 12 amino acids. Germline CDR1 LNHDA, CDR2 SQIVND (reference sequence). CDR3 DNA sequence: TGTTCCAGTAGCCCCGGGGACACTGAAGCTTTCTTT. Translated, it gives CSSSPGDTEAFF. Filled out from reference TRBV19 and TRBJ1-1, the complete variable domain reads DGGITQSPKYLFRKEGQNVTLSCEQNLNHDAMYWYRQDPGQGLRLIYYSQIVNDFQKGDIAEGYSVSREKKESFPLTVTSAQKNPTAFYLCSSSPGDTEAFFGQGTRLTVV.

On this clonotype: Possible read error: a much larger clone is one base away. V usage is TRBV5-5 and J usage is TRBJ2-5; no clear D. CDR1 is SGHKS, CDR2 YYEKEE, per germline (reference sequence). The CDR3 is made up of 12 amino acids. As DNA, the CDR3 is TGTGCCGGCAGCCCAGCCCAAGAGACCCAGTACTTC. Its protein is CAGSPAQETQYF.

In its sample, this clonotype was seen many times. The genes are TRBV24-1 and TRBJ2-3; D unresolved. Trimming cost V 4 bases and J 2 bases, with 6 bases left between them. Germline CDR1 KGHDR, CDR2 SFDVKD. The CDR3 totals 13 residues. CDR3 in amino acids: CATSEGFTDTQYF. For the CDR3, the DNA is TGTGCCACCAGTGAGGGATTCACAGATACGCAGTATTTT.

This clonotype was recorded a few times. The rearrangement links TRBV7-9 to TRBJ2-1; D might be TRBD1 or TRBD2, each matching 5 bases. The germline V and J ends were trimmed by 7 bases and 9 bases, with 16 bases remaining between them. This CDR3 spans 13 amino acids. Per germline, CDR1 SEHNR and CDR2 FQNEAQ (reference sequence). The CDR3 protein is CASIPWAGGEQFF. CDR3 sequence (DNA): TGTGCCAGCATTCCGTGGGCTGGGGGTGAGCAGTTCTTC.

CDR3 nucleotides: TGTGCCAGCAGCCCAGGGAACAGTGACACTGAAGCTTTCTTT. This gives the protein CASSPGNSDTEAFF. The V and J genes are TRBV11-1 and TRBJ1-1; tentatively, D is TRBD1 (5 bases). From germline, CDR1 is SGHAT and CDR2 FQDESV (reference sequence). Deletions cut 5 bases from V and 3 bases from J, with 13 bases between. The CDR3 is made up of 14 amino acids.

This clonotype appeared many times. The chain joins TRBV30 to TRBJ1-4; D call uncertain. This CDR3 is 13 amino acids long. Germline V CDR1 and CDR2: GTSNPN, SVGIG (reference sequence). V was cut by 1 base and J by 5 bases, with 8 bases left in between. CDR3 residues: CAWSGERNEKLFF. DNA of the CDR3: TGTGCCTGGAGTGGGGAGAGAAATGAAAAACTGTTTTTT.

This clonotype was seen many times. V gene TRBV2 combines with J gene TRBJ1-2; 10 bases line up with TRBD1. Germline V CDR1 and CDR2: SNHLY, FYNNEI. This CDR3 is built from 15 residues. V lost 7 bases and J lost 8; bases outside the gene matches: 13. The CDR3 loop reads CASTWDRGAGLGYTF. For the CDR3, the DNA is TGTGCCAGCACATGGGACAGGGGCGCCGGTTTGGGCTACACCTTC. Supplemented by reference TRBV2 and TRBJ1-2, the full variable domain reads EPEVTQTPSHQVTQMGQEVILRCVPISNHLYFYWYRQILGQKVEFLVSFYNNEISEKSEIFDDQFSVERPDGSNFTLKIRSTKLEDSAMYFCASTWDRGAGLGYTFGSGTRLTVV.

This clonotype was detected ten times or more. The chain employs TRBV6-1 and TRBJ2-2; D is uncertain. Germline CDR1 is MNHNS and CDR2 is SASEGT. There are 14 residues in the CDR3. The germline V and J ends were trimmed by 5 bases and 2 bases, with 9 bases remaining between them. The CDR3: CASSSGYNTGELFF. The CDR3 DNA reads as TGTGCCAGCAGTTCCGGGTATAACACCGGGGAGCTGTTTTTT.

This clonotype occurred many times. J is TRBJ1-5 and V is TRBV28; D is ambiguous. Trimming left V 3 bases short and J 6 bases short, with 15 bases between. The CDR3 length is 15 residues. In germline, CDR1 is MDHEN, CDR2 SYDVKM. The CDR3 DNA is TGTGCCAGCAGTTTCCCCGGGGAAGGCACTCAGCCCCAGCATTTT. Its translation: CASSFPGEGTQPQHF.

The chain is built from TRBV11-2 and TRBJ1-4; 7 bases are shared with TRBD1. V lost 8 bases to trimming and J lost 16 bases; unmatched junction nucleotides: 10. This CDR3 comprises 11 residues. The germline V gene has CDR1 SGHAT and CDR2 FQNNGV. The CDR3 sequence is CASALGDSEFF. CDR3 bases: TGTGCCAGCGCACTCGGGGACAGTGAGTTTTTT. Filled out from reference TRBV11-2 and TRBJ1-4, the complete variable domain reads EAGVAQSPRYKIIEKRQSVAFWCNPISGHATLYWYQQILGQGPKLLIQFQNNGVVDDSQLPKDRFSAERLKGVDSTLKIQPAKLEDSAVYLCASALGDSEFFGSGTQLSVL.

This clonotype was seen a handful of times. The rearrangement links TRBV20-1 to TRBJ1-6; TRBD1 is a possible D gene (5 bases). Trimming took off 4 bases at V and 5 bases at J, with 21 bases between the two ends. CDR3 length: 17 amino acids. Per the germline V gene, CDR1 is DFQATT and CDR2 is SNEGSKA (reference sequence). CDR3 region: CSAINAWGDSDNSPLHF. The DNA for the CDR3 is TGCAGTGCTATTAACGCCTGGGGGGATAGCGATAATTCACCCCTCCACTTT.

This clonotype was recorded many times. J is TRBJ2-3 and V is TRBV9; 7 bases align to TRBD2. CDR1 and CDR2 (germline): SGDLS, YYNGEE. The CDR3 runs to 15 residues. Trimming at V came to 2 bases and at J to 1 base, leaving 4 bases not matched to a gene. The CDR3 sequence: CASSVMAGGTDTQYF. The CDR3 coding sequence is TGTGCCAGCAGCGTGATGGCGGGGGGCACAGATACGCAGTATTTT.

This clonotype was detected a few times. The V gene is TRBV29-1, the J gene TRBJ2-7; 7 bases are shared with TRBD1. From germline, CDR1 is SQVTM and CDR2 ANQGSEA. V was pared by 1 base and J by 6 bases, with 9 bases of the junction left unmatched. This CDR3 spans 14 amino acids. The CDR3: CSVEGEETGIEQYF. As DNA, the CDR3 is TGCAGCGTTGAAGGAGAGGAGACAGGGATCGAGCAGTACTTC.

The table lists this clonotype with many counts. The chain uses TRBV5-1 and TRBJ1-1; unclear D gene. CDR3 size: 12 residues. V was shortened by 3 bases and J by 4 bases, with 7 bases between the two germline ends. Germline V gene sequence: CDR1 SGHRS, CDR2 YFSETQ. Here the CDR3 reads CASSSVGTEAFF. DNA for the CDR3: TGCGCCAGCAGCTCGGTGGGCACTGAAGCTTTCTTT.

V and J are TRBV5-1 and TRBJ2-5; 12 nucleotides agree with TRBD1. Looked up from germline, CDR1 is SGHRS and CDR2 is YFSETQ. The CDR3 spans 15 residues. J gave up 6 bases and V 5 bases, and 8 bases lay outside the gene matches. The CDR3 protein is CASSWDRGRGKTQYF. The CDR3 DNA is TGCGCCAGCAGTTGGGACAGGGGGCGCGGTAAGACCCAGTACTTC.

Remarks on this clonotype: One junction end disagrees with the germline gene, perhaps due to a read error. The chain is built from TRBV3-1 and TRBJ1-4, with 8 bases identical to TRBD1. The CDR3 covers 16 residues. The germline V gene encodes CDR1 LGHDT and CDR2 YNNKEL (reference sequence). CDR3 amino acids: CASSQRQGSTNEKLLF. The CDR3 DNA reads TGTGCCAGCAGCCAAAGACAGGGGTCAACTAATGAAAAACTGCTTTTT.

This clonotype was counted many times. The rearrangement uses TRBV12-3 or TRBV12-4 and TRBJ2-2; 10 bases fit TRBD2. The CDR3 sequence is 18 residues long. The junction had 9 bases not matched to a gene; V was cut back by 3 bases and J by 2 bases. The CDR3 region has the DNA TGTGCCAGCAGTTTCTCTAGCGGGAGAATGTCAAACACCGGGGAGCTGTTTTTT. Protein: CASSFSSGRMSNTGELFF.

This clonotype was recorded a few times. The CDR3 DNA reads TGTGCCAGCAGCTTGGCCGTCGGGGGGCTAGCGGGAGGGAATGAGCAGTTCTTC. Its translation: CASSLAVGGLAGGNEQFF. The chain has TRBV5-8 and TRBJ2-1; 12 nucleotides line up with TRBD2. Per germline, CDR1 SGHTS and CDR2 YDEGEE. CDR3 length equals 18 residues. Trimming at V came to 0 bases and at J to 7 bases, leaving 11 bases not matched to a gene.